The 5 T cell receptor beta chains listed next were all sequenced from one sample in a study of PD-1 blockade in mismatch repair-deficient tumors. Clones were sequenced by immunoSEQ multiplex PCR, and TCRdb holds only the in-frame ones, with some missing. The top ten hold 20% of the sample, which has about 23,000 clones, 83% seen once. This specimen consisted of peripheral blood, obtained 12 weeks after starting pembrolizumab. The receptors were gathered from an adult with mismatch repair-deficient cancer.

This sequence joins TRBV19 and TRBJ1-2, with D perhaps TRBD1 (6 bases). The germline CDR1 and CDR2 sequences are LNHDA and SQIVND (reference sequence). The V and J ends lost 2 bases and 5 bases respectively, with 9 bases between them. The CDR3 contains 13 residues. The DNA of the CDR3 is TGTGCCAGTAGTATATGGCAGGGGTATGGCTACACCTTC. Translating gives CASSIWQGYGYTF.

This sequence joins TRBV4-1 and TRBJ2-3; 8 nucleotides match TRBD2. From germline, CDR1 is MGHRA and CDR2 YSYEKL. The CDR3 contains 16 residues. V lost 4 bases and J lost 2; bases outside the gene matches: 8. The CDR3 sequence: CASSLGAGVNTDTQYF. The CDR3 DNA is TGCGCCAGCAGCCTAGGAGCGGGAGTTAACACAGATACGCAGTATTTT.

CDR3 amino acids: CASSYVGGAFF. CDR3 sequence (DNA): TGTGCCAGCAGTTACGTTGGGGGAGCTTTCTTT. This chain uses TRBV6-6 with TRBJ1-1; tentatively, D is TRBD1 (5 bases). V was trimmed by 2 bases and J by 10 bases, leaving 8 bases between them. This CDR3 contains 11 residues. Germline V gene lookup returns CDR1 MNHNY and CDR2 SVGAGI (reference sequence).

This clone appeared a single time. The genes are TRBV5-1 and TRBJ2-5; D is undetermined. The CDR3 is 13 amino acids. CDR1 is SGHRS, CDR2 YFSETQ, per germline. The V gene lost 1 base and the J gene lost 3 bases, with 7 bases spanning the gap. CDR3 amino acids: CASSLRREETQYF. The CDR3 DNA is TGCGCCAGCAGCTTGCGAAGGGAAGAGACCCAGTACTTC.

CDR3: CASSRGQGLSYEQYF. The CDR3 DNA reads as TGTGCCAGCAGCCGGGGACAGGGTTTGTCCTACGAGCAGTACTTC. The chain combines TRBV5-6 with TRBJ2-7; 9 nucleotides agree with TRBD1. CDR1 SGHDT and CDR2 YYEEEE come from the germline V gene. This CDR3 spans 15 amino acids. The ends lost 4 bases at V and 1 base at J; junction bases unmatched: 6.